A single sample gave rise to the 22 T cell receptor beta chains below, sequenced in a study of T cell repertoires in cytomegalovirus infection. One entry per CDR3 protein, called by TCRdb with MiXCR from the reads. The sample consists of 230,000 or so distinct CDR3 sequences, over 15% of them appearing once. Sequencing used CD8+ T cells from PBMCs. Source of these receptors: a human donor in good health (CMV status not recorded). Some clones in this sample may be carry-over from other donors' samples.

The chain uses TRBV2 and TRBJ2-3; D may be TRBD2 (5 bases). V lost 4 bases, J lost 2 bases, and 10 bases lay in between. The CDR3 sequence is 14 residues long. CDR1 SNHLY and CDR2 FYNNEI come from the germline V gene. CDR3 nucleotide sequence: TGTGCCAGCAGTGTACGGGGAATCACAGATACGCAGTATTTT. Its protein product is CASSVRGITDTQYF.

This clonotype has ten or more counts. The chain has TRBV4-1 and TRBJ2-1, with TRBD2 matching over 9 bases. The V gene end was trimmed by 0 bases and the J gene end by 2 bases; junction bases not matched to a gene: 5. CDR3 length equals 17 residues. Germline V gene data show CDR1 as MGHRA and CDR2 as YSYEKL. The CDR3 region is CASSQEGLAGPYNEQFF. Here the CDR3 DNA reads TGCGCCAGCAGCCAAGAAGGGCTAGCGGGGCCCTACAATGAGCAGTTCTTC.

This clonotype was recorded at least ten times. The chain links TRBV12-3 or TRBV12-4 to TRBJ2-3, with 8 bases matching TRBD1. V was clipped by 6 bases and J by 3 bases; unmatched bases: 11. This CDR3 has 16 residues. This chain's CDR3 is CASRSVTGGQTDTQYF. CDR3 nucleotides: TGTGCCAGCAGATCGGTTACAGGGGGACAAACAGATACGCAGTATTTT.

This clonotype was detected ten times or more. This rearrangement joins TRBV7-9 to TRBJ1-2; 7 bases align to TRBD1. Trimming at V came to 5 bases and at J to 2 bases, leaving 8 bases not matched to a gene. CDR1 SEHNR and CDR2 FQNEAQ come from the germline V gene (reference sequence). The CDR3 is 15 residues long. The CDR3: CASSPTDRLNYGYTF. The CDR3 nucleotides read TGTGCCAGCAGCCCAACGGACAGGCTCAACTATGGCTACACCTTC.

V and J are TRBV4-1 and TRBJ2-1; tentative D call: TRBD2 (7 bases). The CDR3 sequence is 18 residues long. Trimming removed 0 bases at V and 7 bases at J, with 22 bases between. Germline assignment: CDR1 MGHRA and CDR2 YSYEKL. The CDR3 loop reads CASSQELVGGGLGNEQFF. The DNA of the CDR3 is TGCGCCAGCAGCCAAGAATTAGTAGGCGGGGGCTTAGGGAATGAGCAGTTCTTC.

In this sample, this clonotype turned up a few times. This rearrangement joins TRBV7-9 to TRBJ2-7, with 11 positions matching TRBD1. Per germline, CDR1 SEHNR and CDR2 FQNEAQ (reference sequence). V shed 5 bases and J 6 bases; nucleotides not matched to a gene: 6. The CDR3 extends over 14 amino acids. CDR3 amino acids: CASSLGQGVGEQYF. CDR3 nucleotide sequence: TGTGCCAGCAGCCTGGGACAGGGGGTCGGCGAGCAGTACTTC.

The J gene is TRBJ2-7, the V gene TRBV15; TRBD1 aligns across 7 bases. CDR3 size: 16 residues. Germline CDR1 LNHNV, CDR2 YYDKDF (reference sequence). Trimming removed 3 bases from V and 4 bases from J; junction bases left unmatched: 12. DNA of the CDR3: TGTGCCACCAGCAGCTACCCTGACAGGGTAGAATACGAGCAGTACTTC. It is translated as CATSSYPDRVEYEQYF.

This clonotype was counted between two and nine times. The chain recombines TRBV5-5 with TRBJ1-1; D is ambiguous. The CDR3 consists of 13 residues. Trimming removed 1 base at V and 6 bases at J, with 10 bases between. Germline assignment: CDR1 SGHKS and CDR2 YYEKEE (reference sequence). CDR3 coding DNA: TGTGCCAGCAGCTTGCGGGTAACGCCTGAAGCTTTCTTT. This encodes CASSLRVTPEAFF.

The rearrangement links TRBV20-1 to TRBJ2-1, with 8 bases fitting TRBD1. CDR3 length: 13 amino acids. Per the germline V gene, CDR1 is DFQATT and CDR2 is SNEGSKA (reference sequence). V gave up 4 bases and J gave up 3 bases; unmatched junction bases: 2. The CDR3 DNA sequence: TGCAGTGCTATGACAGGGGTCTACAATGAGCAGTTCTTC. Amino acid sequence: CSAMTGVYNEQFF.

This clonotype was recorded many times. CDR3 sequence (DNA): TGCGCCAGCAGCCCAGAGGCGGCCCGCTCCTACGAGCAGTACTTC. It yields the protein CASSPEAARSYEQYF. The chain has TRBV4-1 and TRBJ2-7, with unresolved D. Trimming pared 4 bases from V and 0 bases from J, leaving 13 bases between. The CDR3 length is 15 residues. The germline CDR1 and CDR2 sequences are MGHRA and YSYEKL.

The rearrangement joins TRBV2 to TRBJ2-7; 8 nucleotides agree with TRBD1. CDR1 is SNHLY, CDR2 FYNNEI, per germline. J lost 4 bases, V lost 1 base, and 6 bases had no gene match. The CDR3 is 15 amino acids. This chain's CDR3 is CASSEGQGAVYEQYF. The CDR3 DNA reads as TGTGCCAGCAGTGAAGGCCAGGGGGCTGTTTACGAGCAGTACTTC. Combining the CDR3 with reference TRBV2 and TRBJ2-7 gives the whole variable domain EPEVTQTPSHQVTQMGQEVILRCVPISNHLYFYWYRQILGQKVEFLVSFYNNEISEKSEIFDDQFSVERPDGSNFTLKIRSTKLEDSAMYFCASSEGQGAVYEQYFGPGTRLTVT.

Ten or more counts support this clonotype. The chain has TRBV7-2 and TRBJ1-4; D remains ambiguous. Trimming removed 4 bases at V and 7 bases at J, with 10 bases between. The CDR3 is 13 residues long. CDR1 and CDR2 from the germline V gene are SGHTA and FQGNSA. The CDR3 protein is CASSSGFGEKLFF. The CDR3 DNA follows: TGTGCCAGCAGCTCCGGGTTTGGTGAAAAACTGTTTTTT.

The chain has TRBV4-3 and TRBJ2-1; a weak D match, TRBD2 (6 bases). Trimming took off 0 bases at V and 4 bases at J, with 16 bases between the two ends. CDR3 length: 17 residues. Per the germline V gene, CDR1 is LGHNA and CDR2 is YSLEER. CDR3 in amino acids: CASSQDMWAGQYNEQFF. CDR3 nucleotide sequence: TGCGCCAGCAGCCAAGATATGTGGGCGGGGCAATACAATGAGCAGTTCTTC.

This clonotype was found many times. The chain couples TRBV7-6 to TRBJ2-5; 7 bases map to TRBD1. Germline values: CDR1 SGHVS, CDR2 FNYEAQ. This CDR3 region has 12 residues. V gave up 5 bases and J gave up 6 bases; unmatched junction bases: 3. The CDR3 sequence is CASSPGGQTQYF. CDR3 DNA: TGTGCCAGCAGCCCAGGGGGTCAGACCCAGTACTTC.

This clonotype was detected many times. The CDR3 reads CASRPPGATNEKLFF. CDR3 nucleotides: TGTGCCAGCAGACCCCCGGGGGCAACTAATGAAAAACTGTTTTTT. The rearrangement uses TRBV7-9 and TRBJ1-4; TRBD1 might be the D (5 bases). The germline V gene encodes CDR1 SEHNR and CDR2 FQNEAQ (reference sequence). The V end was cut by 6 bases, the J end by 0 bases, with 11 bases between. The CDR3 covers 15 residues.

The chain joins TRBV10-3 to TRBJ2-7; 7 bases fit TRBD1. V dropped 6 bases and J dropped 7; count of bases not matched to a gene: 9. Germline V gene sequence: CDR1 ENHRY, CDR2 SYGVKD. This CDR3 has 13 residues. DNA for the CDR3: TGTGCCATCAGACCAGGACAGGCCTGGGAGCAGTACTTC. Translated: CAIRPGQAWEQYF.

This clonotype was counted many times. V is TRBV27 and J is TRBJ2-3; 9 bases map to TRBD2. Germline loops: CDR1 MNHEY, CDR2 SMNVEV (reference sequence). The CDR3 totals 15 residues. J lost 6 bases, V lost 3 bases, and 7 bases had no gene match. CDR3 nucleotide sequence: TGTGCCAGCAGTTTGTCGGGACTAGCAATGGATACGCAGTATTTT. It translates to CASSLSGLAMDTQYF.

This clonotype was detected many times. The chain joins TRBV7-2 to TRBJ1-5; weak D call: TRBD1 (6 bases). V lost 5 bases to trimming and J lost 1 base, with 12 bases between them. From germline, CDR1 is SGHTA and CDR2 FQGNSA. The CDR3 covers 15 residues. CDR3 sequence reads: CASSQRGQSNQPQHF. In DNA, the CDR3 is TGTGCCAGCAGCCAGCGGGGGCAGAGCAATCAGCCCCAGCATTTT.

The chain is built from TRBV9 and TRBJ2-3, with D perhaps assigned TRBD1 or TRBD2 (5 bases each). This CDR3 is 15 amino acids long. V lost 3 bases, J lost 5 bases, and 16 bases lay in between. Germline loops: CDR1 SGDLS, CDR2 YYNGEE. CDR3 amino acids: CASSAEGTAGDTQYF. The CDR3, as DNA: TGTGCCAGCAGCGCCGAGGGGACCGCCGGAGATACGCAGTATTTT.

The genes are TRBV20-1 and TRBJ1-5; D is uncertain. Looked up from germline, CDR1 is DFQATT and CDR2 is SNEGSKA (reference sequence). The CDR3 extends over 15 amino acids. Trimming left V 3 bases short and J 3 bases short, with 15 bases between. The CDR3 DNA is TGCAGTGCTAGGGAGACAAGGCCCTTCAATCAGCCCCAGCATTTT. It encodes CSARETRPFNQPQHF.

The chain couples TRBV12-3 or TRBV12-4 to TRBJ1-1; D is unresolved. Trimming cost V 1 base and J 6 bases, with 21 bases left between them. This CDR3 has 17 residues. CDR3 loop: CASSLGRWWGINAEAFF. The CDR3 DNA is TGTGCCAGCAGTTTAGGGCGGTGGTGGGGAATTAACGCTGAAGCTTTCTTT.

This clonotype came up a few times. The chain couples TRBV27 to TRBJ2-1; the match to TRBD2 covers 12 bases. CDR1 and CDR2 from the germline V gene are MNHEY and SMNVEV (reference sequence). The ends lost 4 bases at V and 3 bases at J; junction bases unmatched: 4. The CDR3 is made up of 16 amino acids. The chain's CDR3 is CASSSGLAGFYNEQFF. CDR3 nucleotides: TGTGCCAGCAGTTCCGGACTAGCGGGGTTCTACAATGAGCAGTTCTTC.